This T cell receptor beta chain was identified during a study of control samples from healthy donors and cancer patients. Produced via immunoSEQ multiplex PCR; TCRdb's table is partial and in-frame only. The profile shows approximately 60,000 clones, approximately 90% of them singletons. The J segment lost 4 bases and the V segment lost 5 bases, leaving 8 bases of the junction unmatched. CDR3 length equals 16 residues. Germline V gene sequence: CDR1 SGHNT, CDR2 YENEEA. The sequencing sample was made of PBMCs. The genes are TRBV11-3 and TRBJ2-1, with TRBD1 matching over 10 bases. The TCR comes from a man aged 25 to 40 with colorectal cancer. The CDR3 region is CASSLMRTGGYNEQFF. The CDR3 coding sequence is TGTGCCAGCAGCCTCATGCGGACAGGGGGTTACAATGAGCAGTTCTTC.